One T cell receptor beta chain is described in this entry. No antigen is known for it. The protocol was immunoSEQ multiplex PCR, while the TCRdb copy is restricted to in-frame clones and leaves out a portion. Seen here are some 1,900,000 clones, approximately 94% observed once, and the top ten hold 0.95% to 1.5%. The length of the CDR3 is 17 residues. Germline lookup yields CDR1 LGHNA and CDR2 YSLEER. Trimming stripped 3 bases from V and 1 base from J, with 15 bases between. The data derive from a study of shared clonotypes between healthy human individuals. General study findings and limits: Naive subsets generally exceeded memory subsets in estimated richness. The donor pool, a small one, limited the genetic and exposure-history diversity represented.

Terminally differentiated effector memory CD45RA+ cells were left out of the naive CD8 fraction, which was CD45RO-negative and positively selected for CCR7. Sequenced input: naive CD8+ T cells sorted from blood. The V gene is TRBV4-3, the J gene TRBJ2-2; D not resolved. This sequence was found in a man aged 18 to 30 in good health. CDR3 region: CASSQVVVLENTGELFF. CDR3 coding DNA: TGCGCCAGCAGCCAGGTCGTTGTGTTAGAGAACACCGGGGAGCTGTTTTTT.